Listed below are T cell receptor beta chains from one sample, sequenced in a study of shared clonotypes between healthy human individuals. The repertoire was sequenced with immunoSEQ multiplex PCR; TCRdb's copy has only in-frame clones and lacks some. The data hold about 2 million clones, with 85% to 95% observed a single time. Material for sequencing was naive CD8+ T cells sorted from blood. The source of these receptors is a man in his late teens or twenties in good health. The CDR3 runs from the conserved cysteine through the conserved F or W. Each record gives: clone size, V gene, D gene, J gene, CDR3 protein, CDR3 DNA. A D gene is named only where the DNA matches it firmly. Size values are once, few and many counts, or a class for expanded clones, and some rows have none.

NA	TRBV19	NA	TRBJ1-1	CASTPGVAPDTEAFF	TGTGCCAGTACTCCTGGTGTGGCGCCGGACACTGAAGCTTTCTTT
NA	TRBV18	TRBD1	TRBJ1-4	CASSATGGAPNEKLFF	TGTGCCAGCTCAGCTACAGGGGGGGCTCCGAATGAAAAACTGTTTTTT
once	TRBV7-9	NA	TRBJ2-7	CASSYQGGRDEQYF	TGTGCCAGCAGCTATCAGGGTGGAAGAGACGAGCAGTACTTC
NA	TRBV4-1	TRBD1	TRBJ2-7	CASSHTGQGSYEQYF	TGCGCCAGCAGCCATACGGGACAGGGATCCTACGAGCAGTACTTC
NA	TRBV7-3	TRBD1	TRBJ2-1	CASSFYGTGGYEQFF	TGTGCCAGCAGCTTTTACGGGACAGGGGGCTATGAGCAGTTCTTC
NA	TRBV29-1	NA	TRBJ2-1	CSVSTLTSYNEQFF	TGCAGCGTGTCGACTTTAACGTCCTACAATGAGCAGTTCTTC
once	TRBV28	NA	TRBJ2-2	CASSFPAEGRGTGELFF	TGTGCCAGCAGTTTTCCAGCTGAGGGGCGGGGCACCGGGGAGCTGTTTTTT
once	TRBV5-6	NA	TRBJ1-2	CASSGSWYSPDGYTF	TGTGCCAGCAGCGGTTCGTGGTACAGCCCTGATGGCTACACCTTC
NA	TRBV21-1	NA	TRBJ2-7	CASSNGGSEAHSYEQYF	TGTGCCAGCAGCAACGGCGGCAGCGAGGCCCACTCCTACGAGCAGTACTTC
NA	TRBV4-1	NA	TRBJ2-3	CASSQEPTDTQYF	TGCGCCAGCAGCCAAGAACCCACAGATACGCAGTATTTT
NA	TRBV4-3	NA	TRBJ2-3	CASSQVLGGRDTQYF	TGCGCCAGCAGCCAGGTGCTGGGGGGTAGGGATACGCAGTATTTT
NA	TRBV7-9	NA	TRBJ2-7	CASSPGGSYEQYF	TGTGCCAGCAGCCCTGGGGGGTCCTACGAGCAGTACTTC
NA	TRBV7-9	NA	TRBJ2-1	CASSWDNEQFF	TGTGCCAGCAGCTGGGACAATGAGCAGTTCTTC
NA	TRBV19	NA	TRBJ2-1	CASSVGSNEQFF	TGTGCCAGTAGTGTCGGGAGCAATGAGCAGTTCTTC
once	TRBV30	TRBD2	TRBJ2-1	CAWSDGLAGPYEQFF	TGTGCCTGGAGCGACGGACTAGCGGGGCCTTATGAGCAGTTCTTC
NA	TRBV11-3	NA	TRBJ2-1	CASSFYAGEGDNEQFF	TGTGCCAGCAGCTTTTACGCGGGGGAGGGGGACAATGAGCAGTTCTTC
NA	TRBV4-3	TRBD2	TRBJ2-5	CASSQRTSGAQETQYF	TGCGCCAGCAGCCAGAGGACTAGCGGCGCCCAAGAGACCCAGTACTTC
NA	TRBV4-3	TRBD2	TRBJ2-7	CASSQEPLAGAYEQYF	TGCGCCAGCAGCCAAGAGCCCCTAGCGGGTGCCTACGAGCAGTACTTC
NA	TRBV27	TRBD2	TRBJ2-7	CASSLRASGGYEQYF	TGTGCCAGCAGCCTCAGGGCTAGCGGGGGCTACGAGCAGTACTTC
NA	TRBV5-1	TRBD2	TRBJ2-1	CASSLLAGDTEQFF	TGCGCCAGCAGCTTGTTAGCGGGAGACACTGAGCAGTTCTTC
NA	TRBV6-1	NA	TRBJ2-7	CASSEAGTTIEQYF	TGTGCCAGCAGTGAAGCGGGGACAACCATCGAGCAGTACTTC
NA	TRBV28	NA	TRBJ1-4	CASRISTNEKLFF	TGTGCCAGCCGAATTTCAACTAATGAAAAACTGTTTTTT
NA	TRBV2	NA	TRBJ2-1	CASSKLEPGPYNEQFF	TGTGCCAGCAGTAAACTAGAGCCTGGGCCCTACAATGAGCAGTTCTTC
NA	TRBV4-1	NA	TRBJ1-5	CASSQVVDRSFQPQHF	TGCGCCAGCAGCCAAGTGGTGGACAGATCTTTTCAGCCCCAGCATTTT
NA	TRBV9	NA	TRBJ2-6	CASSVEGPAGSNVLTF	TGTGCCAGCAGCGTAGAAGGACCGGCTGGTTCCAACGTCCTGACTTTC
NA	TRBV6-5	NA	TRBJ2-7	CASKPTVGAAYEQYF	TGTGCCAGCAAACCGACTGTCGGGGCAGCCTACGAGCAGTACTTC
NA	TRBV5-6	TRBD1	TRBJ2-7	CASSARGPRGDEQYF	TGTGCCAGCAGCGCCAGGGGGCCCCGCGGGGACGAGCAGTACTTC
once	TRBV27	TRBD1	TRBJ1-6	CASSSMSGGDNSPLHF	TGTGCCAGCAGTTCTATGTCAGGGGGAGATAATTCACCCCTCCACTTT
NA	TRBV11-2	TRBD2	TRBJ2-1	CASSLESWLAGGDEQFF	TGTGCCAGCAGCTTAGAGTCATGGCTAGCGGGGGGGGATGAGCAGTTCTTC
NA	TRBV2	NA	TRBJ1-4	CASLQETNEKLFF	TGTGCCAGTTTACAGGAAACTAATGAAAAACTGTTTTTT
NA	TRBV28	NA	TRBJ2-3	CASSFNLGPTDTQYF	TGTGCCAGCAGTTTCAACCTAGGGCCCACAGATACGCAGTATTTT
NA	TRBV7-9	NA	TRBJ2-2	CASSSPDGPTGELFF	TGTGCCAGCAGCTCACCCGACGGGCCCACCGGGGAGCTGTTTTTT
NA	TRBV4-3	NA	TRBJ2-7	CASSQVDRGYEQYF	TGCGCCAGCAGCCAAGTAGATCGAGGCTACGAGCAGTACTTC
few	TRBV9	NA	TRBJ2-7	CASSPTAFYEQYF	TGTGCCAGCAGCCCAACGGCTTTCTACGAGCAGTACTTC
NA	TRBV4-3	NA	TRBJ2-5	CASSLLNRAGETQYF	TGCGCCAGCAGCCTCCTCAACCGTGCAGGGGAGACCCAGTACTTC
once	TRBV9	NA	TRBJ1-4	CASSPETGQINEKLFF	TGTGCCAGCAGCCCTGAAACCGGACAGATTAATGAAAAACTGTTTTTT
once	TRBV6-6	NA	TRBJ2-5	CASGAQETQYF	TGTGCCAGCGGTGCTCAAGAGACCCAGTACTTC
NA	TRBV4-1	NA	TRBJ2-7	CASSQPGLSYEQYF	TGCGCCAGCAGCCAACCAGGGCTATCCTACGAGCAGTACTTC
NA	TRBV4-1	TRBD1	TRBJ2-7	CASSRQGNTYEQYF	TGCGCCAGCAGCCGACAGGGGAATACCTACGAGCAGTACTTC
NA	TRBV28	NA	TRBJ1-5	CASSFLGDSNQPQHF	TGTGCCAGCAGTTTTCTAGGCGATAGCAATCAGCCCCAGCATTTT
NA	TRBV19	TRBD1	TRBJ2-6	CASSIPDADRGRLPRGANVLTF	TGTGCCAGTAGTATACCCGACGCGGACAGGGGGCGCCTCCCTCGTGGGGCCAACGTCCTGACTTTC
once	TRBV9	NA	TRBJ1-2	CASSDGGRGYTF	TGTGCCAGCAGCGACGGGGGGAGAGGCTACACCTTC